This record concerns one TCR beta chain sequence. The source of the sample is a study of T cell changes during pregnancy in multiple sclerosis. TCRdb keeps only in-frame clones here, not all; method: immunoSEQ multiplex PCR. The data contain roughly 56,000 clones, around 90% of them seen just once; the ten biggest clones take up 1.5% to 2%. This TCR derives from a female donor with multiple sclerosis, enrolled in a pregnancy study. This sample comprised peripheral blood, obtained in the first trimester of pregnancy.

The CDR3 spells CASSLSGGRGETQYF. CDR3 DNA sequence: TGTGCCAGCAGTTTGTCTGGCGGGAGAGGAGAGACCCAGTACTTC. V and J are TRBV6-5 and TRBJ2-5; 7 positions match TRBD2. V gave up 4 bases and J gave up 4 bases; unmatched junction bases: 9. CDR1 is MNHEY and CDR2 is SVGAGI in the germline V gene. CDR3 size: 15 residues.